The sequence of this TCR beta chain was determined in a study of blood T cell repertoires in COVID-19. The V end lost 7 bases, the J end lost 3 bases, and 9 bases lay between the germline ends. Looked up from germline, CDR1 is MNHEY and CDR2 is SVGAGI. This CDR3 comprises 13 residues. Repertoires were generated with immunoSEQ multiplex PCR, while TCRdb's copy carries only in-frame clones and drops some. The repertoire has 350,000 or so clones, around 83% of them found once; the top ten carry about 3%. Source material: peripheral blood. The receptor's source is a man aged 25-45 years with active or convalescent COVID-19. This rearrangement joins TRBV6-5 to TRBJ2-2; D might be TRBD2 (5 bases). CDR3 sequence: CASMVGDTGELFF. CDR3 nucleotides: TGTGCCAGCATGGTCGGGGACACCGGGGAGCTGTTTTTT.